This T cell receptor beta chain was identified in a study of shared T cell receptors in the human thymus. With V trimmed by 10 bases and J by 1 base, 11 bases remained unmatched. Germline loops: CDR1 MNHEY, CDR2 SMNVEV (reference sequence). The CDR3 covers 15 residues. This clone was detected only a few times. Clones were read by immunoSEQ multiplex PCR, and TCRdb kept only the in-frame ones, dropping some. The sample includes about 610,000 clones, around 87% seen only once; the top ten take 0.0095% to 0.011%. In addition, the sample was reused for a study of human thymus T cells. That work contributes: Resections that were taken during corrective heart surgery supplied the thymus tissue. Repertoires sampled from thymus and blood appeared biased in V and J gene usage. Overlap was high between thymic repertoires from unrelated individuals, as reported in related research.

Sequencing was done on a sample of thymocytes. The chain couples TRBV27 to TRBJ1-2, with 8 bases aligning to TRBD1. The TCR was taken from a boy in the first two years of life with a congenital heart defect. CDR3 region: CATNPGQGHNYGYTF. CDR3 in DNA: TGTGCCACGAACCCAGGACAGGGACATAACTATGGCTACACCTTC.